The T cell receptor (beta chain) described here comes from a study of shared clonotypes between healthy human individuals (TCRdb year 2020). As for the study more broadly: The cohort included three men and a couple of women between 18 and 49 years of age. For each donor, CD4 naive and CD4 memory were each run on three plates, CD8 naive on two plates, and CD8 memory on one plate. The study deeply sequenced blood TCR repertoires of 5 or 6 healthy adults to estimate repertoire size and the extent of clonotype sharing between individuals. Libraries were prepared and TCR repertoires were sequenced by different laboratories using diverse techniques, in order to increase sequencing depth and limit assay-specific biases. Leukapheresis yielded between about 0.94 and 10 billion PBMCs per donor. Study-level results and caveats: Clonotypes shared by all four sorted-subset donors showed higher generation probabilities than non-shared clonotypes. Across four donors, 5% to 6% of naive CD4, approximately 3.6% of naive CD8, 2.3% of memory CD4, and 0.4% of memory CD8 clonotypes were shared. Sampling was restricted to blood, and TCR repertoires in tissue are likely to differ from TCR repertoires in blood. Based on pairwise subsampling, the degree of clonotype sharing among donors was expected to be affected by sequencing depth. Incomplete sequencing was indicated by rarefaction of sorted-subset datasets, despite the large sequencing depth. Naive subsets generally had larger estimated clonotype richness than memory subsets. Because the study included only a small number of donors, the genetic and exposure-history diversity represented was limited.

Using the deep immunoSEQ assay, TCR CDR3 regions were amplified from genomic DNA by multiplex PCR. For each cell subset, the extracted genomic DNA was distributed evenly across all wells of several immunoSEQ 96-well plates, and each plate served as one replicate. For sorted subsets, around 0.2 ug of genomic DNA, equivalent to some 30,000 T cell genomes, went into each replicate PCR. Purified libraries were quantified with a Qubit 3.0 fluorometer, sized on a Bioanalyzer 2100, and re-quantified with the KAPA Library Quantification kit. A separate single-read 150-cycle Illumina NextSeq 550 flow cell was used to sequence each immunoSEQ 96-well plate. As for how the authors treated the data: The immunoSEQ output contained only junctional sequences without quality scores, so filtering could not match that applied to full-length reads. Sequences were annotated with PyIR, a Python wrapper for IgBLAST v1.9, using IMGT germline references to assign V/J genes and CDR3. Any read was removed if the V/J assignment was weak (E-value above 1e-6), the CDR3 was missing, or the read contained stop codons, out-of-frame junctions, or ambiguous translated residues. V3J clonotypes were defined as sequences sharing an identical inferred V gene, J gene, and CDR3 amino acid sequence. Percentage overlap between repertoires was computed as shared unique clonotypes divided by the size of the smaller repertoire. Repertoire richness was assessed with RTK rarefaction, the Chao1 estimator, and Recon v2.1 estimates of unobserved clonotypes. For all TCRbeta clonotypes obtained by the gDNA method from a handful of donors, generation probabilities were computed with OLGA. This immuneACCESS table, as held by TCRdb, lists in-frame sequences with V and J called but not all clones. Of the missing ones, under half trace to an unresolved V gene in checked studies; the others have no known cause. V, J and clone size are taken as reported in that table, and D and trimming were inferred from the DNA itself. Counted in this sample were over 2 million clones; over 85% of them appeared once. The ten largest clonotypes hold approximately 0.13% of the sample.

The donors were healthy, HIV-negative adults with no recently reported acute infections or vaccinations. Only Caucasian adults living in Nashville, Tennessee, USA were represented among the donors. CD4+ T cells were enriched through magnetic negative selection, after which naive cells were positively selected on CD45RA and the remaining negative fraction served as the memory subset. Blood was collected by leukapheresis, and PBMCs were isolated by Ficoll-Histopaque density gradient centrifugation and then cryopreserved in liquid nitrogen vapor phase. Purity and quantity of every magnetically sorted T cell population were checked by analytical flow cytometry. Genomic DNA was isolated from every sorted fraction and measured by UV absorbance on a Nanodrop 2000c. The CDR3 sequence holds 15 residues, the cysteine and phenylalanine included. Left in the record is the CDR3 DNA by itself, 45 bases read in frame from the first base. From the germline V gene, CDR1 is MDHEN and CDR2 is SYDVKM. V is pruned by 6 bases and J by 2 bases, leaving 6 bases of the junction without a gene match.

On this clone: No antigen is known for it. No quality values exist for individual bases; no much larger clone is one base distant.

The rearrangement combines TRBV28 with TRBJ2-5; TRBD1 agrees with 10 junctional bases. Input material: naive CD4+ T cells sorted from blood. The intended sense of this specimen's cell subset or site label: CD45RA+ positively selected. The source is a man in his late teens or twenties in good health. The CDR3 is CASRFRDRGQETQYF. In nucleotides, the sequence is TGTGCCAGCAGGTTCCGGGACAGGGGACAAGAGACCCAGTACTTC.